Presented here are 17 T cell receptor beta chains from one specimen sequenced in a study of OX40 agonist ivuxolimab in advanced cancers. Generated by immunoSEQ multiplex PCR, the TCRdb table keeps only in-frame clones and is missing some. The sample records some 100,000 clones, 90% being singletons. Specimen: CD4+ or CD8+ T cells sorted from blood, collected in a trial of the OX40 agonist ivuxolimab. Every receptor here comes from an adult with an advanced solid tumor such as melanoma, head and neck, liver or kidney cancer.

The chain links TRBV14 to TRBJ2-2, with 7 nucleotides matching TRBD2. Germline-derived CDR1 and CDR2 are SGHDN and FVKESK. V was pared by 3 bases and J by 7 bases, with 2 bases of the junction left unmatched. The CDR3 has 13 amino acids. DNA for the CDR3: TGTGCCAGCAGCCAGAGCGGGAACGGGGAGCTGTTTTTT. Translation gives CASSQSGNGELFF.

This chain uses TRBV7-8 with TRBJ2-7; TRBD2 is a possible D gene (5 bases). Trimming took off 2 bases at V and 7 bases at J, with 12 bases between the two ends. The CDR3 sequence is 13 residues long. CDR1 SGHVS and CDR2 FQNEAQ come from the germline V gene. CDR3 coding DNA: TGTGCCAGCAGCTTATCAGGCTCGGGGGAGCAGTACTTC. Protein sequence: CASSLSGSGEQYF.

This sequence joins TRBV6-5 and TRBJ1-1; D not certain. Germline values: CDR1 MNHEY, CDR2 SVGAGI. Deletions cut 2 bases from V and 4 bases from J, with 11 bases between. The CDR3 is made up of 14 amino acids. The CDR3 here is CASSYVARGTEAFF. The CDR3 DNA reads as TGTGCCAGCAGTTACGTTGCCCGGGGCACTGAAGCTTTCTTT.

This clone was observed once. This chain joins TRBV5-1 and TRBJ1-2, with D perhaps TRBD1 (5 bases). The V end lost 6 bases, the J end lost 8 bases, and 20 bases lay between the germline ends. The V gene's germline CDR1 is SGHRS and CDR2 YFSETQ. CDR3 length: 14 residues. The CDR3: CASTWEGRSGGYTF. Written as DNA, the CDR3 is TGCGCCAGCACCTGGGAGGGACGGTCGGGCGGCTACACCTTC. The full variable domain, completed using reference TRBV5-1 and TRBJ1-2, is KAGVTQTPRYLIKTRGQQVTLSCSPISGHRSVSWYQQTPGQGLQFLFEYFSETQRNKGNFPGRFSGRQFSNSRSEMNVSTLELGDSALYLCASTWEGRSGGYTFGSGTRLTVV.

This chain connects TRBV4-1 to TRBJ2-7; 8 bases are a match to TRBD1. This CDR3 comprises 14 residues. V gave up 4 bases and J gave up 3 bases; unmatched junction bases: 5. Germline CDR1 and CDR2: MGHRA and YSYEKL. In DNA form, the CDR3 reads TGCGCCAGCAGCCTACAAACAGGGGGCTACGAGCAGTACTTC. Protein sequence: CASSLQTGGYEQYF.

The CDR3 region is CASRHSLAGDTDTQYF. The CDR3 DNA follows: TGTGCCAGCCGACATTCTCTAGCAGGAGACACAGATACGCAGTATTTT. The V gene is TRBV4-2, the J gene TRBJ2-3, with a weak D call TRBD2 (5 bases). The CDR3 runs 16 residues. Germline CDR1 and CDR2: LGHNA and YNFKEQ. V lost 8 bases and J 2 bases, leaving 20 bases between the germline ends.

The J gene is TRBJ1-4, the V gene TRBV28; 8 bases map to TRBD1. V dropped 8 bases and J dropped 8; count of bases not matched to a gene: 10. Germline V gene sequence: CDR1 MDHEN, CDR2 SYDVKM. This CDR3 contains 14 residues. The CDR3 region has the DNA TGTGCCAGCGGCGGACAGGGATTAAGGGAAAAACTGTTTTTT. Protein product: CASGGQGLREKLFF.

As to this clone: Other DNA sequences from this sample encode an identical CDR3 as well. The chain uses TRBV2 and TRBJ2-7, with 11 positions matching TRBD1. Trimming cost V 0 bases and J 6 bases; bases outside gene matches: 10. CDR3 size: 17 residues. Per germline, CDR1 SNHLY and CDR2 FYNNEI. Written as DNA, the CDR3 is TGTGCCAGCAGTGAAGCGCTTCCGGGACAGGGGGAGGTCGAGCAGTACTTC. This encodes CASSEALPGQGEVEQYF.

The chain recombines TRBV7-2 with TRBJ2-2, with TRBD2 matching 8 bases. Germline V lookup: CDR1 SGHTA, CDR2 FQGNSA. The CDR3 extends over 17 amino acids. The junction had 10 bases not matched to a gene; V was cut back by 0 bases and J by 7 bases. CDR3 sequence: CASSLAASGSRGGELFF. The CDR3 DNA reads TGTGCCAGCAGCTTAGCGGCCAGCGGGAGTCGAGGCGGGGAGCTGTTTTTT.

This rearrangement joins TRBV6-5 to TRBJ2-5; TRBD1 or TRBD2 may be the D gene (5 bases each). Germline values: CDR1 MNHEY, CDR2 SVGAGI. The CDR3 sequence is 14 residues long. Trimming cost V 6 bases and J 4 bases, with 15 bases left between them. As DNA, the CDR3 is TGTGCCAGCAGCGGCAGTGCGAGGGGAGAGACCCAGTACTTC. It is translated as CASSGSARGETQYF.

V and J are TRBV29-1 and TRBJ2-7, with 9 nucleotides matching TRBD2. CDR1 and CDR2 from the germline V gene are SQVTM and ANQGSEA. This CDR3 contains 13 residues. V was pared by 7 bases and J by 1 base, with 5 bases of the junction left unmatched. The CDR3 DNA reads as TGCAGCGCCGGGACTAGCACATCCTACGAGCAGTACTTC. The encoded protein is CSAGTSTSYEQYF.

The genes are TRBV11-3 and TRBJ2-1; possibly TRBD2 for D (6 bases). CDR1 and CDR2 from the germline V gene are SGHNT and YENEEA. The CDR3 length is 13 residues. The V gene lost 5 bases and the J gene lost 4 bases, with 9 bases spanning the gap. The CDR3 reads CASSGGTYNEQFF. The CDR3, as DNA: TGTGCCAGCAGCGGCGGGACGTACAATGAGCAGTTCTTC.

In the case of this clone: The junction departs from the called germline gene at one end, perhaps through a read error. The rearrangement links TRBV4-1 to TRBJ2-2, with D perhaps TRBD2 (5 bases). The CDR3 extends over 14 amino acids. Germline CDR1 and CDR2: MGHRA and YSYEKL. CDR3 sequence reads: CASSQTWEHRGAVF. CDR3 coding DNA: TGCGCCAGCAGCCAAACCTGGGAACACCGGGGAGCTGTTTTT.

The sample holds one count of this clone. This chain links TRBV2 with TRBJ2-3, with 7 nucleotides matching TRBD2. J gave up 1 base and V 4 bases, and 5 bases lay outside the gene matches. This CDR3 comprises 15 residues. Germline values: CDR1 SNHLY, CDR2 FYNNEI. CDR3 sequence (DNA): TGTGCCAGCAGTGCCGGGGGGTTGCGCACAGATACGCAGTATTTT. Encoded protein: CASSAGGLRTDTQYF. Looking up the rest from reference TRBV2 and TRBJ2-3 gives the full variable domain: EPEVTQTPSHQVTQMGQEVILRCVPISNHLYFYWYRQILGQKVEFLVSFYNNEISEKSEIFDDQFSVERPDGSNFTLKIRSTKLEDSAMYFCASSAGGLRTDTQYFGPGTRLTVL.

The chain has TRBV30 and TRBJ1-1; 11 nucleotides align to TRBD1. There are 16 residues in the CDR3. The ends lost 4 bases at V and 2 bases at J; junction bases unmatched: 9. From germline, CDR1 is GTSNPN and CDR2 SVGIG (reference sequence). The CDR3 region is CAWNRDRGWSNTEAFF. The CDR3 DNA reads as TGTGCCTGGAACCGGGACAGGGGGTGGTCCAACACTGAAGCTTTCTTT.

This clone was recorded only once. The rearrangement uses TRBV9 and TRBJ2-1; 13 bases fit TRBD2. This CDR3 spans 16 amino acids. Trimming cost V 3 bases and J 10 bases; bases outside gene matches: 10. The germline V gene has CDR1 SGDLS and CDR2 YYNGEE. In nucleotides, the CDR3 is TGTGCCAGCAGCGCCACCGGGACTAGCGGGATTGTGGAGCAGTTCTTC. It is translated as CASSATGTSGIVEQFF.

The rearrangement joins TRBV25-1 to TRBJ2-1; the match to TRBD2 covers 13 bases. V was clipped by 6 bases and J by 8 bases; unmatched bases: 4. The CDR3 consists of 14 residues. CDR1 is MGHDK and CDR2 is SYGVNS in the germline V gene. This CDR3 is CASSRTSGSDEQFF. The CDR3 nucleotides are TGTGCCAGCAGCAGGACTAGCGGGAGCGATGAGCAGTTCTTC.